The 18 T cell receptor beta chains below all came from one sample that was sequenced in a study of blood T cell repertoires in COVID-19. Profiled with immunoSEQ multiplex PCR; TCRdb holds only in-frame clones, not every one. Altogether around 12,000 clones are present, about 88% being singletons, with the ten largest covering around a fifth. The sample consisted of peripheral blood. These receptors were taken from a woman aged 55-69 years with active COVID-19.

The chain links TRBV6-2 or TRBV6-3 to TRBJ1-1, with 10 bases aligning to TRBD1. This CDR3 contains 15 residues. Germline V lookup: CDR1 MNHEY, CDR2 SVGEGT. Losses at the gene ends were 3 bases for V and 5 bases for J; bases not matched to a gene: 6. This chain's CDR3 is CASSYEGQGGTEAFF. The DNA for the CDR3 is TGTGCCAGCAGTTATGAAGGACAGGGGGGGACTGAAGCTTTCTTT.

This rearrangement joins TRBV12-3 or TRBV12-4 to TRBJ2-7; 7 bases line up with TRBD1. The CDR3 sequence is 13 residues long. V gave up 5 bases and J gave up 3 bases; unmatched junction bases: 4. The CDR3 loop is CASSRQGYYEQYV. In nucleotides, the CDR3 is TGTGCCAGCAGTCGACAGGGCTACTACGAGCAGTACGTC.

This chain links TRBV28 with TRBJ1-1; unclear D gene. V lost 5 bases, J lost 4 bases, and 17 bases lay in between. The CDR3 covers 15 residues. The germline gives CDR1 MDHEN, CDR2 SYDVKM. CDR3 residues: CASSPTGPRVTEAFF. Written as DNA, the CDR3 is TGTGCCAGCAGTCCAACGGGTCCACGGGTCACTGAAGCTTTCTTT.

The chain joins TRBV6-2 or TRBV6-3 to TRBJ2-7; D may be TRBD2 (6 bases). The germline CDR1 and CDR2 sequences are MNHEY and SVGEGT. V was clipped by 0 bases and J by 5 bases, with 17 bases between them. The CDR3 totals 16 residues. The CDR3 loop reads CASSYSDTWGEDEQYF. The CDR3 DNA is TGTGCCAGCAGTTACTCCGATACATGGGGGGAGGACGAGCAGTACTTC.

The rearrangement links TRBV12-3 or TRBV12-4 to TRBJ1-2; 8 bases fit TRBD1. The CDR3 sequence is 13 residues long. The V segment lost 3 bases and the J segment 8 bases; nucleotides outside the gene matches: 5. The CDR3 region has the DNA TGTGCCAGCAGTTTCGGGACAGGTCGAGGCTACACCTTC. The encoded protein is CASSFGTGRGYTF.

The J gene is TRBJ1-2, the V gene TRBV7-9; TRBD1 might be the D (6 bases). Looked up from germline, CDR1 is SEHNR and CDR2 is FQNEAQ (reference sequence). The V and J ends lost 4 bases and 4 bases respectively, with 22 bases between them. The CDR3 length is 17 residues. The CDR3 coding sequence is TGTGCCAGCAGCTCCCAGGCAGGGGCAGGGAATAGCTATGGCTACACCTTC. Encoded protein: CASSSQAGAGNSYGYTF.

This rearrangement joins TRBV18 to TRBJ2-5, with D unresolved. The CDR3 has 13 amino acids. The germline CDR1 and CDR2 sequences are KGHSH and LQKENI. With 2 bases removed from V and 0 bases from J, the gap between germline ends came to 4 bases. In DNA, the CDR3 is TGTGCCAGCTCACCAGAGTACCAAGAGACCCAGTACTTC. Amino acids: CASSPEYQETQYF.

The V gene is TRBV7-9, the J gene TRBJ2-3, with 10 bases that match TRBD2. The CDR3 spans 16 residues. Germline V gene data show CDR1 as SEHNR and CDR2 as FQNEAQ (reference sequence). The trim removed 8 bases at V and 0 bases at J, leaving 8 bases unmatched. This CDR3 is CASYTQRGGSTDTQYF. CDR3 nucleotides: TGTGCCAGCTACACCCAGCGGGGGGGGAGCACAGATACGCAGTATTTT.

The rearrangement uses TRBV19 and TRBJ2-1; D perhaps matches TRBD1 (6 bases). Deletions cut 6 bases from V and 5 bases from J, with 23 bases between. The CDR3 consists of 17 residues. Germline V gives CDR1 LNHDA, CDR2 SQIVND (reference sequence). CDR3 residues: CASSRAATYRVHNEQFF. For the CDR3, the DNA is TGTGCCAGTAGCAGGGCAGCAACCTACAGGGTCCACAATGAGCAGTTCTTC.

The chain couples TRBV5-1 to TRBJ1-5; no clear D. Looked up from germline, CDR1 is SGHRS and CDR2 is YFSETQ. Trimming removed 4 bases at V and 6 bases at J, with 14 bases between. The CDR3 is 14 amino acids. CDR3 DNA sequence: TGCGCCAGCAGCGTTGGGCAGGCGGGTCAGCCCCAGCATTTT. Translation: CASSVGQAGQPQHF.

A single count supports this clone. The rearrangement uses TRBV10-3 and TRBJ1-1; TRBD1 aligns across 8 bases. V was clipped by 4 bases and J by 5 bases; unmatched bases: 0. CDR3 size: 12 residues. The germline V gene encodes CDR1 ENHRY and CDR2 SYGVKD. Here the CDR3 reads CAISGDRTEAFF. In nucleotides, the CDR3 is TGTGCCATCAGTGGGGACAGGACTGAAGCTTTCTTT.

Only a few counts were recorded for this clone. The chain couples TRBV25-1 to TRBJ1-1, with D perhaps TRBD1 (6 bases). The V and J ends lost 0 bases and 2 bases respectively, with 10 bases between them. Germline CDR1 is MGHDK and CDR2 is SYGVNS. The CDR3 covers 15 residues. The CDR3 DNA reads as TGTGCCAGCAGTGAATATGGTGGGGGCAACACTGAAGCTTTCTTT. It encodes CASSEYGGGNTEAFF.

V is TRBV9 and J is TRBJ1-1; D ambiguous. V lost 0 bases, J lost 6 bases, and 9 bases lay in between. The germline gives CDR1 SGDLS, CDR2 YYNGEE. The CDR3 runs 13 residues. The CDR3 nucleotides read TGTGCCAGCAGCGTAGTAGAGGGAGCTGAAGCTTTCTTT. It yields the protein CASSVVEGAEAFF.

The chain recombines TRBV28 with TRBJ1-6; 7 bases match TRBD1. Germline CDR1 MDHEN, CDR2 SYDVKM. This CDR3 is 16 amino acids long. Trimming at V came to 7 bases and at J to 4 bases, leaving 10 bases not matched to a gene. The CDR3 reads CASTPLTGSYNSPLHF. The DNA for the CDR3 is TGTGCCAGCACCCCCTTGACAGGGTCTTATAATTCACCCCTCCACTTT.

The V gene is TRBV6-5, the J gene TRBJ2-7; 15 positions agree with TRBD2. Germline CDR1 is MNHEY and CDR2 is SVGAGI. This CDR3 spans 15 amino acids. Germline trimming cut 6 bases from V and 3 bases from J; bases unmatched to any gene: 3. CDR3 nucleotide sequence: TGTGCCAGCAGCCCGGGACTAGCGGGAGGCTACGAGCAGTACTTC. It encodes CASSPGLAGGYEQYF.

This clone was detected once. The chain links TRBV12-2 to TRBJ1-6; TRBD1, the table's D call, lacks a check against the DNA. TRBV12-2 is assigned pseudogene status. The CDR3 runs to 14 residues. The CDR3 coding sequence is TGTGCAAGTCGGAGGACAGGCCCCGACTCACCCCTCCACTTT. It encodes CASRRTGPDSPLHF.

This chain uses TRBV19 with TRBJ2-3, with TRBD2 matching over 9 bases. CDR3 length: 15 residues. The V gene end was trimmed by 9 bases and the J gene end by 0 bases; junction bases not matched to a gene: 7. Germline loops: CDR1 LNHDA, CDR2 SQIVND (reference sequence). The CDR3 coding sequence is TGTGCCAGCAAACCTAGCGGGGCTAGCACAGATACGCAGTATTTT. This translates into CASKPSGASTDTQYF.

The V and J genes are TRBV5-1 and TRBJ2-3, with 14 bases that match TRBD2. The CDR3 loop spans 18 amino acids. V was pared by 4 bases and J by 3 bases, with 10 bases of the junction left unmatched. Per the germline V gene, CDR1 is SGHRS and CDR2 is YFSETQ. In DNA form, the CDR3 reads TGCGCCAGCAGCCTGACTAGCGGGAGGGCCCCGGGTACAGATACGCAGTATTTT. This encodes CASSLTSGRAPGTDTQYF.